These T cell receptor beta chains were read from a single sample in a study of T-cell memory formation after mild COVID-19. Each CDR3 protein gets one entry after TCRdb re-called the 5' RACE reads with MiXCR. The sample carries about 470,000 distinct CDR3 sequences, approximately 25% recorded once. The sequenced sample was PBMCs or a T cell subset sorted from them (not recorded which). The receptors here all came from an adult woman who had mild COVID-19 (a few samples of this study predate the infection). Cell type and time point are not known. CDR3s include the opening cysteine and the closing phenylalanine or tryptophan. D genes are given only for firm matches.

j_call: TRBJ1-4
v_call: TRBV3-1
d_call: TRBD1
cdr3_aa: CASSLGTAEKLFF

j_call: TRBJ2-1
v_call: TRBV7-3
d_call: -
cdr3_aa: CASSPRDAYYNEQFF

j_call: TRBJ2-5
v_call: TRBV7-2
d_call: TRBD2
cdr3_aa: CASSPGPTSGRDLRETQYF

j_call: TRBJ1-1
v_call: TRBV12-3/TRBV12-4
d_call: -
cdr3_aa: CASQRTRNTEAFF

j_call: TRBJ1-6
v_call: TRBV7-8
d_call: TRBD1
cdr3_aa: CASSRRTGWDNSPLHF

j_call: TRBJ2-7
v_call: TRBV7-9
d_call: -
cdr3_aa: CASSPEDGYEQYF

j_call: TRBJ2-1
v_call: TRBV29-1
d_call: TRBD1
cdr3_aa: CSVQSRDRGKRSYNEQFF

j_call: TRBJ1-1
v_call: TRBV12-3/TRBV12-4
d_call: -
cdr3_aa: CASSLRTDGEAFF

j_call: TRBJ2-5
v_call: TRBV3-1
d_call: -
cdr3_aa: CASGGTAETQYF

j_call: TRBJ2-7
v_call: TRBV12-3/TRBV12-4
d_call: -
cdr3_aa: CASSPVGRAFNEQYF

j_call: TRBJ2-2
v_call: TRBV4-2
d_call: TRBD2
cdr3_aa: CASSQVPPQTSGTGELFF

j_call: TRBJ2-7
v_call: TRBV5-4
d_call: TRBD1
cdr3_aa: CASSTGQGSSYEQYF

j_call: TRBJ2-7
v_call: TRBV18
d_call: TRBD1
cdr3_aa: CASSLNRDRRGEQYF

j_call: TRBJ1-5
v_call: TRBV19
d_call: -
cdr3_aa: CASQSQYQPQHF

j_call: TRBJ2-7
v_call: TRBV11-2
d_call: TRBD2
cdr3_aa: CASSLPAGAVYEQYF

j_call: TRBJ2-5
v_call: TRBV6-5
d_call: TRBD1
cdr3_aa: CASAQGASETQYF

j_call: TRBJ2-5
v_call: TRBV7-9
d_call: TRBD2
cdr3_aa: CASSFRLAGVQETQYF

j_call: TRBJ2-1
v_call: TRBV21-1
d_call: -
cdr3_aa: CASGPSGPDNEQFF

j_call: TRBJ2-1
v_call: TRBV27
d_call: TRBD2
cdr3_aa: CASMEMLAGDEQFF

j_call: TRBJ2-7
v_call: TRBV7-2
d_call: TRBD1
cdr3_aa: CASSLPPGQGAREQYF

j_call: TRBJ1-2
v_call: TRBV6-2/TRBV6-3
d_call: -
cdr3_aa: CASSASLNYGYTF

j_call: TRBJ2-1
v_call: TRBV9
d_call: -
cdr3_aa: CASSETGTPTGHEQFF